These 2 T cell receptor beta chains originate from one sample sequenced in a study of blood T cell repertoires in COVID-19. The table came from immunoSEQ multiplex PCR; TCRdb's copy has only in-frame clones and leaves some out. The sample records some 260,000 clones, roughly 90% being singletons. Sequencing was done on a sample of PBMCs or T cells enriched from blood (not recorded which). These receptors originate from a woman between 25 and 40 years old with acute COVID-19.

In its sample, this clone was seen once. The V call is TRBV27, the J call TRBJ2-3; TRBD2 matches at 8 bases. V shed 3 bases and J 1 base; nucleotides not matched to a gene: 6. The CDR3 totals 16 residues. The germline V gene has CDR1 MNHEY and CDR2 SMNVEV (reference sequence). The CDR3 DNA follows: TGTGCCAGCAGTTTCGGGCGGGGGGCTGGCACAGATACGCAGTATTTT. It is translated as CASSFGRGAGTDTQYF.

The chain combines TRBV7-9 with TRBJ2-1; D is unresolved. Germline V gives CDR1 SEHNR, CDR2 FQNEAQ (reference sequence). The CDR3 spans 13 residues. V shed 4 bases and J shed 2 bases, with 6 bases lying between them. CDR3 in DNA: TGTGCCAGCAGCTCCCCCACCTACAATGAGCAGTTCTTC. Translated: CASSSPTYNEQFF.